The 9 T cell receptor beta chains given below trace back to one sample, sequenced in a study of T-cell reconstitution after alpha-beta-depleted transplantation in children. Unique molecular identifiers featured in how the TCRbeta library was prepared. TCRdb passed the PCR reads through MiXCR, listing each CDR3 protein once. The sample shows around 200,000 distinct CDR3 sequences, around 10% of them seen only once. The source was PBMCs from the stem cell graft donor, collected from the stem cell graft. These receptors were taken from a human donor who donated a stem cell graft to a child with acute lymphoblastic leukemia.

DNA of the CDR3: TGCGCCAGCAGCCTCCGACAGAATCCGGAGGCTGAAGCTTTCTTT. Its protein product is CASSLRQNPEAEAFF. This chain connects TRBV5-1 to TRBJ1-1, with a possible D match to TRBD1 (5 bases). This CDR3 is built from 15 residues. Per the germline V gene, CDR1 is SGHRS and CDR2 is YFSETQ. V was cut by 4 bases and J by 6 bases, with 19 bases left in between.

The CDR3 protein is CASSVDPSTGELFF. The DNA for the CDR3 is TGTGCCAGCAGCGTAGACCCCTCGACCGGGGAGCTGTTTTTT. The chain combines TRBV9 with TRBJ2-2, with unresolved D. The CDR3 totals 14 residues. V lost 0 bases to trimming and J lost 5 bases, with 8 bases between them. Germline V lookup: CDR1 SGDLS, CDR2 YYNGEE. Combining the CDR3 with reference TRBV9 and TRBJ2-2 gives the whole variable domain DSGVTQTPKHLITATGQRVTLRCSPRSGDLSVYWYQQSLDQGLQFLIQYYNGEERAKGNILERFSAQQFPDLHSELNLSSLELGDSALYFCASSVDPSTGELFFGEGSRLTVL.

The chain is built from TRBV6-4 and TRBJ1-1, with TRBD1 as a possible D gene (5 bases). The CDR3 loop spans 14 amino acids. CDR1 and CDR2 (germline): MRHNA, SNTAGT. V lost 7 bases and J lost 2, with 14 bases in between. CDR3 sequence: CASKAGRVNTEAFF. The CDR3, as DNA: TGTGCCAGCAAGGCGGGCAGGGTTAACACTGAAGCTTTCTTT.

The rearrangement joins TRBV7-2 to TRBJ1-1; D is unresolved. Germline CDR1 reads SGHTA; CDR2 reads FQGNSA. This CDR3 has 13 amino acids. V was pared by 2 bases and J by 7 bases, with 11 bases between. Written as DNA, the CDR3 is TGTGCCAGCAGCTTAACTGGTCGACGTGAAGCTTTCTTT. Protein sequence: CASSLTGRREAFF.

This clonotype was observed at least ten times. The genes are TRBV20-1 and TRBJ2-3; D possibly uses TRBD1 or TRBD2 (6 bases each). Trimming took 6 bases from V and 3 from J, leaving 19 bases between them. In germline, CDR1 is DFQATT, CDR2 SNEGSKA (reference sequence). The CDR3 contains 15 residues. CDR3 in amino acids: CSAKIRGTFTDTQYF. The CDR3 nucleotides read TGCAGTGCGAAAATAAGGGGGACTTTTACAGATACGCAGTATTTT.

The genes are TRBV13 and TRBJ2-2; the match to TRBD2 covers 14 bases. CDR1 is PRHDT, CDR2 FYEKMQ, per germline (reference sequence). There are 17 residues in the CDR3. V lost 1 base to trimming and J lost 4 bases; unmatched junction nucleotides: 2. CDR3 DNA sequence: TGTGCCAGCAGCTTAGAGGGACTAGCGGGGGTCACCGGGGAGCTGTTTTTT. Protein: CASSLEGLAGVTGELFF.

This clonotype has just a few counts. The genes are TRBV12-3 or TRBV12-4 and TRBJ2-3; 8 positions match TRBD1. The CDR3 has 15 amino acids. Trimming took 5 bases from V and 0 from J; bases not matched to a gene: 4. This CDR3 is CASSAGQASTDTQYF. CDR3 coding DNA: TGTGCCAGCAGTGCGGGACAGGCTAGCACAGATACGCAGTATTTT.

This clonotype was seen many times. At one end, the junction sequence differs from germline, possibly due to a read error. This chain links TRBV6-2 or TRBV6-3 with TRBJ1-1; TRBD1 might be the D (6 bases). CDR3 length: 15 residues. CDR1 is MNHEY and CDR2 is SVGEGT in the germline V gene. This CDR3 is CASSHQTGSTTEAFF. The CDR3 DNA reads as TGTGCCAGCAGTCATCAGACAGGATCGACCACTGAGGCTTTCTTT.

The table lists this clonotype with many counts. The CDR3 sequence is CASRPGTGYEQFF. The CDR3, as DNA: TGTGCCAGCAGACCAGGGACAGGGTATGAGCAGTTCTTC. The chain carries TRBV12-3 or TRBV12-4 and TRBJ2-1; 9 bases line up with TRBD1. With V trimmed by 6 bases and J by 8 bases, 5 bases remained unmatched. The CDR3 is 13 amino acids.